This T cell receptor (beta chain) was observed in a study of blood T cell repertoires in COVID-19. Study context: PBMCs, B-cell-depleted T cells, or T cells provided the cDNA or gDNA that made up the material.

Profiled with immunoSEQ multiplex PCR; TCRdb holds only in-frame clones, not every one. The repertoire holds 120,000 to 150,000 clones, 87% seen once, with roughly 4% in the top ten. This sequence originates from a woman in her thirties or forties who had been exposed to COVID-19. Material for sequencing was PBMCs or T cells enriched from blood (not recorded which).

This chain's CDR3 is CASSGYRGINYGYTF. CDR3 coding DNA: TGTGCCAGCAGTGGATACAGGGGAATCAACTATGGCTACACCTTC. The J gene is TRBJ1-2, the V gene TRBV25-1; 7 nucleotides line up with TRBD1. CDR1 MGHDK and CDR2 SYGVNS come from the germline V gene. Unmatched junction bases numbered 7, after V lost 4 bases and J lost 2 bases. The length of the CDR3 is 15 residues.